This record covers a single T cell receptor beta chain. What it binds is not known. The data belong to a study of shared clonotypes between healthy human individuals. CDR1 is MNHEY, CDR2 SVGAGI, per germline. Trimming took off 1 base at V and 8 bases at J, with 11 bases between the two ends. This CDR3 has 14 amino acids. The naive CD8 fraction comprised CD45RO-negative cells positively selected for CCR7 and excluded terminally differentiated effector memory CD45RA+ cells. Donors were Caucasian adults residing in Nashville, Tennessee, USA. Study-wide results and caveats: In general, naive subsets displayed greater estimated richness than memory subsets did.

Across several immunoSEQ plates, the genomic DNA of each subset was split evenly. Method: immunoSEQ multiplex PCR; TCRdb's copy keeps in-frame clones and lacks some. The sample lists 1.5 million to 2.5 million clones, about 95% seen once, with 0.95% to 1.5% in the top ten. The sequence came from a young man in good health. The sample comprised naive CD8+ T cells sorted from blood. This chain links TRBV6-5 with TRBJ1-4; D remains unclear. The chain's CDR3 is CASSYFSVGEKLFF. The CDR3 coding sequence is TGTGCCAGCAGTTACTTCTCGGTGGGAGAAAAACTGTTTTTT.